These 24 T cell receptor beta chains were all obtained from the same sample, sequenced in a study of blood T cells in healthy people across ages. A second PCR, run for roughly 7 to 11 cycles, used a sample-barcoded 5' primer plus a J-beta primer mix. TCRdb called the 5' RACE reads again in MiXCR, with one record for every CDR3 protein. The data show under 2 million distinct CDR3 sequences, about 31% seen once. The material sequenced was blood. These receptors all come from a woman aged 25 to 39 in good health.

This clonotype has only one observation. The chain links TRBV7-9 to TRBJ2-3; tentative D call: TRBD1 (8 bases). The CDR3 sequence is 15 residues long. Germline CDR1 reads SEHNR; CDR2 reads FQNEAQ (reference sequence). Trimming took 0 bases from V and 6 from J, leaving 13 bases between them. The DNA of the CDR3 is TGTGCCAGCAGCTTAGCACAGGGGGGAGGGGATACGCAGTATTTT. The encoded protein is CASSLAQGGGDTQYF.

This clonotype was seen many times. The V and J genes are TRBV12-3 or TRBV12-4 and TRBJ2-7; TRBD2 matches at 9 bases. The junction had 0 bases not matched to a gene; V was cut back by 2 bases and J by 4 bases. The CDR3 contains 13 residues. Here the CDR3 DNA reads TGTGCCAGCAGTTTAAGCGGGAGGTACGAGCAGTACTTC. Amino acid sequence: CASSLSGRYEQYF.

The chain carries TRBV5-6 and TRBJ1-2; D not certain. The CDR3 covers 15 residues. From germline, CDR1 is SGHDT and CDR2 YYEEEE. The V end lost 1 base, the J end lost 8 bases, and 18 bases lay between the germline ends. The CDR3 protein is CASSLPPAEPRGYTF. As DNA, the CDR3 is TGTGCCAGCAGCTTGCCCCCGGCCGAGCCGAGGGGCTACACCTTC.

This clonotype was counted between two and nine times. The rearrangement links TRBV20-1 to TRBJ2-3; TRBD1 agrees at 8 bases. V gave up 2 bases and J gave up 2 bases; unmatched junction bases: 6. The CDR3 is 15 amino acids. Germline assignment: CDR1 DFQATT and CDR2 SNEGSKA (reference sequence). The CDR3 is CSARQARGHTDTQYF. The DNA of the CDR3 is TGCAGTGCTAGACAGGCCAGGGGGCACACAGATACGCAGTATTTT.

This clonotype was recorded a few times. J is TRBJ2-3 and V is TRBV7-9; D not resolved. Germline V gene sequence: CDR1 SEHNR, CDR2 FQNEAQ (reference sequence). This CDR3 spans 16 amino acids. With 4 bases removed from V and 3 bases from J, the gap between germline ends came to 17 bases. In DNA form, the CDR3 reads TGTGCCAGCAGCTCCTTGGTGCTAGATGGTACAGATACGCAGTATTTT. Residues: CASSSLVLDGTDTQYF.

The sample holds one count of this clonotype. A much larger clone differs by one base, so this may be a read error. The chain employs TRBV29-1 and TRBJ2-1; D perhaps matches TRBD2 (6 bases). Germline V gives CDR1 SQVTM, CDR2 ANQGSEA. The CDR3 is made up of 15 amino acids. Between the trimmed V and J ends, which lost 3 bases and 8 bases, there was a span of 20 bases. In nucleotides, the CDR3 is TGCAGCGTTGACCCCGTGGGAGTAGGAGGGGATGAGCAGTTCTTC. Encoded protein: CSVDPVGVGGDEQFF.

This clonotype was picked up many times. The rearrangement joins TRBV12-3 or TRBV12-4 to TRBJ2-5; D unresolved. The CDR3 runs 13 residues. Deletions cut 1 base from V and 5 bases from J, with 8 bases between. In DNA, the CDR3 is TGTGCCAGCAGTTTAGTTGGTACGGAGACCCAGTACTTC. It translates to CASSLVGTETQYF.

This clonotype has a handful of counts. V is TRBV30 and J is TRBJ1-2; unclear D gene. Per the germline V gene, CDR1 is GTSNPN and CDR2 is SVGIG (reference sequence). V lost 2 bases and J 4 bases, leaving 11 bases between the germline ends. This CDR3 spans 13 amino acids. DNA for the CDR3: TGTGCCTGGAGTTTCGCCGGGCCCTATGGCTACACCTTC. Amino acid sequence: CAWSFAGPYGYTF.

This chain links TRBV30 with TRBJ2-7; perhaps TRBD1 as D (5 bases). Germline V lookup: CDR1 GTSNPN, CDR2 SVGIG (reference sequence). The CDR3 has 15 residues. V was cut by 1 base and J by 0 bases, with 13 bases left in between. CDR3 loop: CAWSAGFSSSYEQYF. CDR3 bases: TGTGCCTGGAGTGCAGGGTTTTCAAGCTCCTACGAGCAGTACTTC.

On this clonotype itself: A junction boundary mismatches the germline segment, possibly from a read error. V and J are TRBV7-2 and TRBJ1-2; D perhaps matches TRBD1 (5 bases). The CDR3 runs to 14 residues. Per the germline V gene, CDR1 is SGHTA and CDR2 is FQGNSA. In DNA, the CDR3 is TGTGCCGGCAGCTTAGGTGCAGGGTCGAGTGGCTACACCTTC. It translates to CAGSLGAGSSGYTF.

This clonotype has just a few counts. V and J are TRBV7-2 and TRBJ2-1; 8 nucleotides agree with TRBD2. CDR3 length: 16 residues. J was trimmed by 0 bases and V by 4 bases; bases with no gene match: 5. Germline CDR1 SGHTA, CDR2 FQGNSA. The CDR3 DNA reads as TGTGCCAGCAGCTGGGGGGGGACTAGCTCCTACAATGAGCAGTTCTTC. Translation gives CASSWGGTSSYNEQFF.

The chain is built from TRBV5-1 and TRBJ1-6, with D possibly matching TRBD1 (6 bases). V was cut by 4 bases and J by 8 bases, with 16 bases left in between. Germline CDR1 and CDR2: SGHRS and YFSETQ. This CDR3 is 15 amino acids long. The CDR3 sequence is CASSKLQGLDSPLHF. For the CDR3, the DNA is TGCGCCAGCAGCAAATTACAGGGTTTGGATTCACCCCTCCACTTT.

V usage is TRBV20-1 and J usage is TRBJ2-1; TRBD2 matches 8 bases. J gave up 2 bases and V 6 bases, and 12 bases lay outside the gene matches. Germline lookup yields CDR1 DFQATT and CDR2 SNEGSKA (reference sequence). This CDR3 is built from 16 residues. The DNA of the CDR3 is TGCAGTGCCCACCCCGGGGGGGCCAAGACCTACAATGAGCAGTTCTTC. Translating it yields CSAHPGGAKTYNEQFF.

V and J are TRBV10-3 and TRBJ2-3, with 8 bases matching TRBD1. Germline loops: CDR1 ENHRY, CDR2 SYGVKD. The CDR3 consists of 18 residues. J gave up 5 bases and V 2 bases, and 15 bases lay outside the gene matches. CDR3 nucleotide sequence: TGTGCCATCAGTGAGGGTCTGCGTACAGGGGGAACCGGAGATACGCAGTATTTT. Residues: CAISEGLRTGGTGDTQYF.

About this clonotype: Its ends do not fully match the called genes, so a read error is possible. The V gene is TRBV14, the J gene TRBJ1-2, with a tentative D call TRBD1 (5 bases). The CDR3 runs to 16 residues. Germline CDR1 and CDR2: SGHDN and FVKESK. The CDR3 nucleotides are TGTGCCAGCAGCCAATCCCGCGGGACGACTAACTATGGTTACACCTTC. Residues: CASSQSRGTTNYGYTF.

V and J are TRBV5-6 and TRBJ2-2; 11 positions agree with TRBD2. This CDR3 is 16 amino acids long. Germline lookup yields CDR1 SGHDT and CDR2 YYEEEE. With 5 bases clipped from V and 6 bases from J, the junction kept 9 bases outside the gene matches. The chain's CDR3 is CASRLLAGEDPGELFF. In DNA, the CDR3 is TGTGCCAGCAGGTTACTAGCGGGGGAGGACCCCGGGGAGCTGTTTTTT.

This chain connects TRBV6-5 to TRBJ2-3; 7 positions match TRBD1. Germline V gene sequence: CDR1 MNHEY, CDR2 SVGAGI. V trimming: 8 bases; J trimming: 0 bases; junction bases outside the gene matches: 5. This CDR3 is 14 amino acids long. The CDR3 region is CASRDSPSTDTQYF. The CDR3 region has the DNA TGTGCCAGCCGGGACAGCCCCAGCACAGATACGCAGTATTTT.

This chain connects TRBV20-1 to TRBJ1-6; D may be TRBD1 (5 bases). The germline gives CDR1 DFQATT, CDR2 SNEGSKA (reference sequence). Trimming shortened V by 2 bases and J by 10 bases, and 9 bases separated the two germline ends. The CDR3 is made up of 12 amino acids. CDR3: CSARLGGSPLHF. CDR3 nucleotide sequence: TGCAGTGCTAGATTGGGGGGATCACCCCTCCACTTT.

The V gene is TRBV3-1, the J gene TRBJ2-7, with a possible D match to TRBD2 (5 bases). CDR1 and CDR2 (germline): LGHDT, YNNKEL (reference sequence). The CDR3 consists of 18 residues. V was trimmed by 1 base and J by 3 bases, leaving 22 bases between them. CDR3 DNA sequence: TGTGCCAGCAGCCAAGTCCGGTGGGGTACTAGACCAAGCTACGAGCAGTACTTC. Translation: CASSQVRWGTRPSYEQYF.

This clonotype was seen a handful of times. The chain uses TRBV30 and TRBJ2-1; D remains unclear. This CDR3 has 11 residues. Germline assignment: CDR1 GTSNPN and CDR2 SVGIG (reference sequence). Deletions cut 0 bases from V and 5 bases from J, with 2 bases between. The CDR3: CAWSVNNEQFF. The CDR3 DNA is TGTGCCTGGAGTGTAAACAATGAGCAGTTCTTC.

This chain uses TRBV7-9 with TRBJ2-1, with D perhaps assigned TRBD1 or TRBD2 (7 bases each). The CDR3 covers 16 residues. Per germline, CDR1 SEHNR and CDR2 FQNEAQ (reference sequence). The ends were cut back, 6 bases at V and 0 bases at J, with 15 bases in the middle. In nucleotides, the CDR3 is TGTGCCAGCAGAGCAGGGGGGGGAGGCTCCTACAATGAGCAGTTCTTC. Amino acids: CASRAGGGGSYNEQFF. Together with reference TRBV7-9 and TRBJ2-1, the CDR3 gives the full variable domain: DTGVSQNPRHKITKRGQNVTFRCDPISEHNRLYWYRQTLGQGPEFLTYFQNEAQLEKSRLLSDRFSAERPKGSFSTLEIQRTEQGDSAMYLCASRAGGGGSYNEQFFGPGTRLTVL.

This chain connects TRBV27 to TRBJ2-7, with a possible D match to TRBD2 (6 bases). This CDR3 region has 15 residues. Looked up from germline, CDR1 is MNHEY and CDR2 is SMNVEV (reference sequence). Trimming took 8 bases from V and 1 from J, leaving 18 bases between them. CDR3 sequence reads: CASGPGGLASYEQYF. CDR3 DNA sequence: TGTGCCAGCGGTCCCGGAGGGCTAGCGTCCTACGAGCAGTACTTC.

This clonotype was observed a handful of times. CDR3 bases: TGTGCCAGCAGTGAATTGGGGTCAGCATATGGCTACACCTTC. Its protein product is CASSELGSAYGYTF. The rearrangement uses TRBV25-1 and TRBJ1-2; no clear D gene. V dropped 1 base and J dropped 5 bases, with 11 bases sitting between them. CDR1 and CDR2 from the germline V gene are MGHDK and SYGVNS. The length of the CDR3 is 14 residues.

The rearrangement links TRBV27 to TRBJ2-3, with unresolved D. The CDR3 is 15 residues long. CDR1 and CDR2 (germline): MNHEY, SMNVEV (reference sequence). V lost 2 bases and J 0 bases, leaving 9 bases between the germline ends. The CDR3 spells CASSLRKVSTDTQYF. CDR3 nucleotides: TGTGCCAGCAGTTTAAGGAAGGTTAGCACAGATACGCAGTATTTT.